This TCR beta chain was identified during a study of blood T cell repertoires in COVID-19. V gave up 7 bases and J gave up 0 bases, with 7 bases separating them. Germline V gene lookup returns CDR1 SGHAT and CDR2 FQNNGV. The length of the CDR3 is 12 residues. Assay: immunoSEQ multiplex PCR; the TCRdb copy retains only in-frame clones and omits some. The sample comprises hundreds of thousands of clones, roughly 80% of which are singletons, and more than 4% rests with the top ten. This TCR derives from a man between 35 and 55 years old who had been exposed to COVID-19. The chain recombines TRBV11-2 with TRBJ2-7; perhaps TRBD2 as D (5 bases). Specimen: PBMCs or T cells enriched from blood (not recorded which). The CDR3 loop reads CASTGGSYEQYF. The CDR3 DNA is TGTGCCAGCACCGGAGGCTCCTACGAGCAGTACTTC.